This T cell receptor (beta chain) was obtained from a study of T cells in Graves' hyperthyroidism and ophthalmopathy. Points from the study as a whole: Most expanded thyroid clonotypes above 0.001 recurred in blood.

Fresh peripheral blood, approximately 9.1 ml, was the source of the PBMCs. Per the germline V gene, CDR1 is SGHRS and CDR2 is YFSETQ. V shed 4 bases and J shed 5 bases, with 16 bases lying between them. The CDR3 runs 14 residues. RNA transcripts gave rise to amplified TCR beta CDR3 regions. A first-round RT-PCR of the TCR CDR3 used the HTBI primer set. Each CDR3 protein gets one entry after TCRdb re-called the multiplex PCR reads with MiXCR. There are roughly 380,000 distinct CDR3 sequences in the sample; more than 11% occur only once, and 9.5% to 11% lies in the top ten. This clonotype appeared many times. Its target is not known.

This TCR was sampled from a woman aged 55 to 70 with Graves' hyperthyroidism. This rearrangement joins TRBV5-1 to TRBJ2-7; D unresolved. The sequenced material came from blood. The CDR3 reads CASSPRSLGDEQYF. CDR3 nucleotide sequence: TGCGCCAGCAGCCCTCGAAGTCTCGGCGACGAGCAGTACTTC.